The next 9 T cell receptor beta chains were all read from a single sample in a study of cytomegalovirus exposure and HLA in healthy donors. The PCR ran on 60 Vbeta and 13 Jbeta primers. The repertoire was sequenced with immunoSEQ multiplex PCR; TCRdb's copy has only in-frame clones and lacks some. This table has 150,000 to 200,000 clones, 77% appearing once. The specimen sequenced was PBMCs. Receptor source: a female donor in good health and CMV-seronegative.

This clone showed up just once. This chain uses TRBV7-6 with TRBJ2-7; a weak D match, TRBD2 (6 bases). Deletions cut 3 bases from V and 5 bases from J, with 11 bases between. Germline V CDR1 and CDR2: SGHVS, FNYEAQ. The CDR3 sequence is 13 residues long. Here the CDR3 reads CASSFYREHEQYF. CDR3 sequence (DNA): TGTGCCAGCAGCTTTTACCGGGAGCACGAGCAGTACTTC.

The chain employs TRBV20-1 and TRBJ2-5; possibly TRBD1 for D (6 bases). Germline loops: CDR1 DFQATT, CDR2 SNEGSKA (reference sequence). This CDR3 is built from 11 residues. V lost 6 bases and J 5 bases, leaving 10 bases between the germline ends. The CDR3 sequence: CSARGSETQYF. The CDR3 region has the DNA TGCAGTGCCAGGGGTTCGGAGACCCAGTACTTC.

The chain employs TRBV27 and TRBJ1-3; D may be TRBD1 (6 bases). CDR3 length: 13 amino acids. From germline, CDR1 is MNHEY and CDR2 SMNVEV (reference sequence). Trimming took off 6 bases at V and 2 bases at J, with 8 bases between the two ends. CDR3 protein: CASRNRAGNTIYF. CDR3 nucleotide sequence: TGTGCCAGCAGAAACAGGGCTGGAAACACCATATATTTT.

The rearrangement joins TRBV11-2 to TRBJ2-6; 9 bases line up with TRBD1. Germline V CDR1 and CDR2: SGHAT, FQNNGV. The CDR3 totals 19 residues. V shed 3 bases, J shed 0 bases, and the junction held 9 bases outside the gene matches. The CDR3 DNA reads TGTGCCAGCAGCTTCGGGACAGGGCGCAAACCCTCTGGGGCCAACGTCCTGACTTTC. This codes for CASSFGTGRKPSGANVLTF.

The chain combines TRBV30 with TRBJ1-4, with D possibly TRBD1 on 5 matching bases. V was cut by 0 bases and J by 0 bases, with 14 bases left in between. This CDR3 region has 17 residues. The germline CDR1 and CDR2 sequences are GTSNPN and SVGIG (reference sequence). CDR3 coding DNA: TGTGCCTGGAGTGTGGAGGGCAGGGACCCAACTAATGAAAAACTGTTTTTT. Amino acids: CAWSVEGRDPTNEKLFF.

In this sample, this clone turned up once. The chain carries TRBV7-2 and TRBJ2-2; a weak D match, TRBD2 (5 bases). This CDR3 spans 13 amino acids. Germline values: CDR1 SGHTA, CDR2 FQGNSA. V was shortened by 1 base and J by 7 bases, with 7 bases between the two germline ends. CDR3 sequence (DNA): TGTGCCAGCAGCTTAGTGAGGGTCGGGGAGCTGTTTTTT. The encoded protein is CASSLVRVGELFF.

On this clone: Other DNA sequences in the same sample also yield this CDR3. The rearrangement links TRBV7-2 to TRBJ1-2, with D possibly being TRBD1 (6 bases). The CDR3 loop spans 14 amino acids. CDR1 SGHTA and CDR2 FQGNSA come from the germline V gene. With 1 base removed from V and 3 bases from J, the gap between germline ends came to 9 bases. CDR3 in amino acids: CASSLVGGDYGYTF. CDR3 DNA: TGTGCCAGCAGCTTAGTAGGGGGTGACTATGGCTACACCTTC.

The gene calls are TRBV19 and TRBJ2-7; D might be TRBD2 (5 bases). Germline lookup yields CDR1 LNHDA and CDR2 SQIVND (reference sequence). The ends were cut back, 4 bases at V and 3 bases at J, with 16 bases in the middle. The CDR3 totals 15 residues. Here the CDR3 reads CASSKLGPGNYEQYF. The CDR3 DNA is TGTGCCAGTAGTAAGTTAGGGCCGGGAAACTACGAGCAGTACTTC.

J is TRBJ2-5 and V is TRBV9; 8 bases fit TRBD2. The CDR3 has 14 amino acids. Germline V gives CDR1 SGDLS, CDR2 YYNGEE. Trimming cost V 6 bases and J 3 bases; bases outside gene matches: 7. CDR3 loop: CASNLGTREETQYF. The CDR3 DNA is TGTGCCAGCAACCTCGGGACTAGAGAAGAGACCCAGTACTTC.